This T cell receptor (beta chain) was identified during a study of blood T cell repertoires in COVID-19. The CDR3 contains 17 residues. Germline CDR1 MGHRA, CDR2 YSYEKL. Trimming at V came to 3 bases and at J to 3 bases, leaving 13 bases not matched to a gene. The repertoire was sequenced with immunoSEQ multiplex PCR; TCRdb's copy has only in-frame clones and lacks some. The sample yields over 250,000 clones, about nine tenths seen once. The receptor was derived from a man in his 60s who had recovered from COVID-19. Sequences were obtained from peripheral blood. The chain combines TRBV4-1 with TRBJ2-5; 7 positions agree with TRBD1. The CDR3 protein is CASSHLEMGTGEETQYF. As DNA, the CDR3 is TGCGCCAGCAGCCATCTCGAGATGGGAACAGGGGAAGAGACCCAGTACTTC.